A single sample gave rise to the 28 T cell receptor beta chains below, sequenced in a study of cytomegalovirus exposure and HLA in healthy donors. Researchers ran the PCR with 60 Vbeta and 13 Jbeta primers. The protocol was immunoSEQ multiplex PCR, while the TCRdb copy is restricted to in-frame clones and leaves out a portion. This table has approximately 170,000 clones, 81% appearing once. The sample taken for sequencing was PBMCs. These receptor sequences come from a man between 50 and 59 years old in good health and CMV-seropositive.

The chain is built from TRBV19 and TRBJ1-1, with 7 bases that match TRBD1. Germline-derived CDR1 and CDR2 are LNHDA and SQIVND (reference sequence). J gave up 0 bases and V 3 bases, and 4 bases lay outside the gene matches. The CDR3 spans 15 residues. The CDR3 protein is CASSIRTGLNTEAFF. CDR3 sequence (DNA): TGTGCCAGTAGTATTCGGACAGGTTTGAACACTGAAGCTTTCTTT.

This rearrangement joins TRBV21-1 to TRBJ2-5; the DNA was not compared with TRBD2, the D call given in the table. TRBV21-1 is a pseudogene locus. This CDR3 region has 21 residues. CDR3 in DNA: TGTGCCAGCAGCAAAGGTATTCGAGCGGGGGGGCGGATTGACCCCCAAGAGACCCAGTACTTC. It codes for CASSKGIRAGGRIDPQETQYF.

In this sample, this clone turned up once. This rearrangement joins TRBV19 to TRBJ2-7, with 9 bases identical to TRBD1. This CDR3 is built from 16 residues. CDR1 is LNHDA, CDR2 SQIVND, per germline (reference sequence). V dropped 4 bases and J dropped 5; count of bases not matched to a gene: 12. The CDR3 here is CASSNLPGQGPHEQYF. In DNA form, the CDR3 reads TGTGCCAGTAGTAACTTGCCGGGACAGGGTCCCCACGAGCAGTACTTC. The full variable domain, its missing parts supplied by reference TRBV19 and TRBJ2-7, is DGGITQSPKYLFRKEGQNVTLSCEQNLNHDAMYWYRQDPGQGLRLIYYSQIVNDFQKGDIAEGYSVSREKKESFPLTVTSAQKNPTAFYLCASSNLPGQGPHEQYFGPGTRLTVT.

This clone was found a few times. CDR3 bases: TGTGCCAGCAGGACGACTCTAGCGGGGGGGCCGGGAGATACGCAGTATTTT. Encoded protein: CASRTTLAGGPGDTQYF. This sequence joins TRBV7-9 and TRBJ2-3, with 12 bases identical to TRBD2. V lost 6 bases and J lost 5; bases outside the gene matches: 12. CDR3 length: 17 residues. Per germline, CDR1 SEHNR and CDR2 FQNEAQ (reference sequence).

The rearrangement links TRBV7-9 to TRBJ2-2; possible D gene TRBD1, 6 bases. Germline V gene sequence: CDR1 SEHNR, CDR2 FQNEAQ (reference sequence). The CDR3 loop spans 15 amino acids. V lost 6 bases and J lost 5, with 16 bases in between. The CDR3 DNA reads TGTGCCAGCAGTGCCCGCAGGGGCTTGACCGGGGAGCTGTTTTTT. Amino acid sequence: CASSARRGLTGELFF.

This clone was seen only a few times. The chain links TRBV30 to TRBJ1-2; D is perhaps TRBD1 (5 bases). In germline, CDR1 is GTSNPN, CDR2 SVGIG (reference sequence). The CDR3 spans 13 residues. The ends were cut back, 1 base at V and 3 bases at J, with 9 bases in the middle. DNA for the CDR3: TGTGCCTGGAGTGGGGGGGGAGACTATGGCTACACCTTC. This gives the protein CAWSGGGDYGYTF.

The chain couples TRBV7-2 to TRBJ1-1; 7 nucleotides agree with TRBD1. Trimming removed 4 bases from V and 10 bases from J; junction bases left unmatched: 15. This CDR3 contains 15 residues. The V gene's germline CDR1 is SGHTA and CDR2 FQGNSA. CDR3 protein: CASSSRSPGGMGAFF. The CDR3 DNA reads TGTGCCAGCAGCTCCCGGTCCCCAGGGGGTATGGGAGCTTTCTTT.

The chain is built from TRBV7-2 and TRBJ2-7; 9 bases line up with TRBD1. CDR3 length: 15 residues. The junction had 6 bases not matched to a gene; V was cut back by 5 bases and J by 1 base. Germline CDR1 reads SGHTA; CDR2 reads FQGNSA. CDR3: CASSHRQGGSYEQYF. The CDR3 DNA reads TGTGCCAGCAGCCACCGACAGGGGGGATCCTACGAGCAGTACTTC.

This CDR3 reads CASSPTGSSYNSPLHF. CDR3 DNA: TGCGCCAGCAGCCCCACGGGGAGCTCCTATAATTCACCCCTCCACTTT. V is TRBV5-1 and J is TRBJ1-6, with D unresolved. Germline V gene lookup returns CDR1 SGHRS and CDR2 YFSETQ. V was pared by 4 bases and J by 0 bases, with 11 bases between. The CDR3 has 16 amino acids.

This rearrangement joins TRBV14 to TRBJ1-1; D remains unclear. The V end was cut by 3 bases, the J end by 0 bases, with 8 bases between. CDR1 is SGHDN, CDR2 FVKESK, per germline. This CDR3 is 14 amino acids long. CDR3 nucleotides: TGTGCCAGCAGCCAGAGAAGCATGAACACTGAAGCTTTCTTT. Protein sequence: CASSQRSMNTEAFF.

This clone was observed once. The genes are TRBV10-1 and TRBJ2-7; D gene unclear. V gave up 3 bases and J gave up 2 bases, with 2 bases separating them. Germline CDR1 WNHNN, CDR2 SYGVQD (reference sequence). This CDR3 contains 11 residues. This CDR3 reads CASSDTYEQYF. In DNA, the CDR3 is TGCGCCAGCAGTGACACCTACGAGCAGTACTTC.

CDR3 in DNA: TGTGCCAGCAGCTCCCTCCGGGAGGGAGGGGTCAAAAACATTCAGTACTTC. Its translation is CASSSLREGGVKNIQYF. The chain couples TRBV13 to TRBJ2-4; 8 bases line up with TRBD2. The V segment lost 4 bases and the J segment 3 bases; nucleotides outside the gene matches: 11. From germline, CDR1 is PRHDT and CDR2 FYEKMQ (reference sequence). CDR3 length equals 17 residues.

This clone was counted a single time. The genes are TRBV18 and TRBJ1-4, with TRBD1 identical over 12 bases. V trimming: 3 bases; J trimming: 8 bases; junction bases outside the gene matches: 7. The CDR3 runs to 16 residues. Germline V gene sequence: CDR1 KGHSH, CDR2 LQKENI. DNA for the CDR3: TGTGCCAGCTCACCCCCGGGACAGGGGGCGGGAGAAAAACTGTTTTTT. Translating gives CASSPPGQGAGEKLFF.

CDR3 sequence: CASSPVGTVAFF. CDR3 in DNA: TGTGCCAGCTCACCAGTTGGGACAGTAGCTTTCTTT. The chain is built from TRBV18 and TRBJ1-1, with TRBD1 identical over 7 bases. From germline, CDR1 is KGHSH and CDR2 LQKENI. V lost 2 bases to trimming and J lost 10 bases; unmatched junction nucleotides: 4. The CDR3 contains 12 residues. Full variable domain (outside the CDR3, taken from reference TRBV18 and TRBJ1-1): NAGVMQNPRHLVRRRGQEARLRCSPMKGHSHVYWYRQLPEEGLKFMVYLQKENIIDESGMPKERFSAEFPKEGPSILRIQQVVRGDSAAYFCASSPVGTVAFFGQGTRLTVV.

The V gene is TRBV5-6, the J gene TRBJ1-6; D possibly corresponds to TRBD1 (5 bases). This CDR3 comprises 17 residues. CDR1 SGHDT and CDR2 YYEEEE come from the germline V gene. Trimming stripped 4 bases from V and 4 bases from J, with 18 bases between. Here the CDR3 DNA reads TGTGCCAGCAGCGGACCAGGGCGGCTGAATTATAATTCACCCCTCCACTTT. Its translation is CASSGPGRLNYNSPLHF.

The V gene is TRBV28, the J gene TRBJ1-1; no reliable D call. V was cut by 6 bases and J by 6 bases, with 8 bases left in between. The germline CDR1 and CDR2 sequences are MDHEN and SYDVKM. The CDR3 runs to 11 residues. CDR3 coding DNA: TGTGCCAGCAGCCCGCGGGCTGAAGCTTTCTTT. Amino acids: CASSPRAEAFF.

The V call is TRBV4-2, the J call TRBJ2-7, with a tentative D call TRBD1 (6 bases). The CDR3 totals 15 residues. Trimming left V 3 bases short and J 2 bases short, with 14 bases between. CDR1 and CDR2 (germline): LGHNA, YNFKEQ. CDR3 nucleotides: TGTGCCAGCAGCCAGCACCAAGGGGGTACCTACGAGCAGTACTTC. It codes for CASSQHQGGTYEQYF.

The chain carries TRBV9 and TRBJ2-7; 9 bases align to TRBD1. Per germline, CDR1 SGDLS and CDR2 YYNGEE. Trimming removed 4 bases from V and 4 bases from J; junction bases left unmatched: 3. The CDR3 is made up of 13 amino acids. The CDR3 protein is CASSPQGAYEQYF. CDR3 nucleotides: TGTGCCAGCAGCCCACAGGGGGCTTACGAGCAGTACTTC.

The chain couples TRBV15 to TRBJ1-4; 7 positions agree with TRBD1. This CDR3 is 18 amino acids long. The J segment lost 0 bases and the V segment lost 1 base, leaving 8 bases of the junction unmatched. The germline V gene encodes CDR1 LNHNV and CDR2 YYDKDF (reference sequence). The CDR3 loop is CATSRGGQDDATNEKLFF. The DNA of the CDR3 is TGTGCCACCAGCAGAGGCGGACAGGACGATGCAACTAATGAAAAACTGTTTTTT.

The chain is built from TRBV4-2 and TRBJ1-2; 8 bases are shared with TRBD1. V was pared by 4 bases and J by 3 bases, with 4 bases of the junction left unmatched. Per germline, CDR1 LGHNA and CDR2 YNFKEQ. This CDR3 contains 14 residues. CDR3 DNA: TGTGCCAGCAGCCCCCAGGGGGCGGACTATGGCTACACCTTC. Its protein product is CASSPQGADYGYTF.

The chain is built from TRBV6-4 and TRBJ2-1; 13 bases align to TRBD2. Germline CDR1 MRHNA, CDR2 SNTAGT. After removal of 3 bases from V and 16 bases from J, the junction contained 6 bases not matched to a gene. The CDR3 loop spans 13 amino acids. CDR3 residues: CASSELAGGSAFF. DNA for the CDR3: TGTGCCAGCAGTGAACTAGCGGGAGGGTCTGCCTTCTTC.

The chain has TRBV30 and TRBJ2-5; 7 bases are shared with TRBD2. Germline V gene sequence: CDR1 GTSNPN, CDR2 SVGIG (reference sequence). Unmatched junction bases numbered 8, after V lost 1 base and J lost 3 bases. The CDR3 length is 15 residues. For the CDR3, the DNA is TGTGCCTGGAGTGGGGGGGGGAAAGCAAAAGAGACCCAGTACTTC. Encoded protein: CAWSGGGKAKETQYF.

This clone has only a few counts. V gene TRBV5-1 combines with J gene TRBJ2-6; 7 nucleotides line up with TRBD1. Germline V gene data show CDR1 as SGHRS and CDR2 as YFSETQ. The CDR3 has 16 residues. Trimming removed 2 bases from V and 4 bases from J; junction bases left unmatched: 6. The CDR3 protein is CASSFVTGVGANVLTF. CDR3 nucleotides: TGCGCCAGCAGCTTCGTCACAGGGGTCGGGGCCAACGTCCTGACTTTC.

The chain links TRBV5-5 to TRBJ2-1, with no clear D. CDR1 and CDR2 from the germline V gene are SGHKS and YYEKEE (reference sequence). This CDR3 has 15 amino acids. V dropped 0 bases and J dropped 3 bases, with 10 bases sitting between them. For the CDR3, the DNA is TGTGCCAGCAGCTTGGCCGTGGCAGTCTACAATGAGCAGTTCTTC. Protein sequence: CASSLAVAVYNEQFF.

This chain uses TRBV7-2 with TRBJ2-5, with D maybe TRBD1 (7 bases). V dropped 8 bases and J dropped 1 base, with 14 bases sitting between them. Germline V gives CDR1 SGHTA, CDR2 FQGNSA. This CDR3 is 14 amino acids long. CDR3 sequence: CASLGGQTQETQYF. CDR3 bases: TGTGCCAGCTTGGGGGGACAGACCCAAGAGACCCAGTACTTC.

The chain joins TRBV29-1 to TRBJ2-1; perhaps TRBD1 as D (6 bases). CDR1 and CDR2 (germline): SQVTM, ANQGSEA. The CDR3 runs 14 residues. V lost 5 bases, J lost 5 bases, and 16 bases lay in between. The CDR3 reads CSVLTGYRHNEQFF. The CDR3 DNA reads TGCAGCGTTCTTACAGGGTATCGACACAATGAGCAGTTCTTC.

This clone appeared once. The rearrangement joins TRBV18 to TRBJ2-4; possibly TRBD1 for D (5 bases). Germline V lookup: CDR1 KGHSH, CDR2 LQKENI. Trimming cost V 1 base and J 0 bases, with 10 bases left between them. CDR3 size: 16 residues. The CDR3 here is CASSPLGALAKNIQYF. The CDR3 coding sequence is TGTGCCAGCTCACCACTAGGGGCTTTAGCCAAAAACATTCAGTACTTC.

The chain's CDR3 is CASSPGGILFYEQYF. In DNA form, the CDR3 reads TGTGCCAGCAGCCCTGGAGGTATACTTTTCTACGAGCAGTACTTC. V gene TRBV11-2 combines with J gene TRBJ2-7; a weak D match, TRBD2 (5 bases). Germline V lookup: CDR1 SGHAT, CDR2 FQNNGV. The CDR3 has 15 residues. The ends were cut back, 5 bases at V and 3 bases at J, with 17 bases in the middle.